This T cell receptor beta chain was sequenced for a study of high-grade serous ovarian cancer treatment subgroups. Study background: On average, roughly 14,000 reads and about 6,800 unique TCR beta rearrangements were obtained per sample. Regarding the study as a whole: TCR relatedness rose with neoantigen level and trended with mutation load. Only CDR3 was analyzed; CDR1 and CDR2 were not.

Tumor samples were obtained before definitive surgery or chemotherapy. For this clone: Its antigen is not known.

The V end was cut by 6 bases, the J end by 4 bases, with 12 bases between. Germline V gene sequence: CDR1 MDHEN, CDR2 SYDVKM. CDR3 length: 14 amino acids. Method: immunoSEQ multiplex PCR; TCRdb's copy keeps in-frame clones and lacks some. The sample consists of about 10,000 clones, roughly 80% of them appearing once. Specimen: tumor tissue. The TCR originated in a human donor with high-grade serous ovarian cancer. The chain employs TRBV28 and TRBJ2-2; tentatively, D is TRBD1 (5 bases). The CDR3, as DNA: TGTGCCAGCAGCCTTGGGGCGGTCACCGGGGAGCTGTTTTTT. It specifies CASSLGAVTGELFF.